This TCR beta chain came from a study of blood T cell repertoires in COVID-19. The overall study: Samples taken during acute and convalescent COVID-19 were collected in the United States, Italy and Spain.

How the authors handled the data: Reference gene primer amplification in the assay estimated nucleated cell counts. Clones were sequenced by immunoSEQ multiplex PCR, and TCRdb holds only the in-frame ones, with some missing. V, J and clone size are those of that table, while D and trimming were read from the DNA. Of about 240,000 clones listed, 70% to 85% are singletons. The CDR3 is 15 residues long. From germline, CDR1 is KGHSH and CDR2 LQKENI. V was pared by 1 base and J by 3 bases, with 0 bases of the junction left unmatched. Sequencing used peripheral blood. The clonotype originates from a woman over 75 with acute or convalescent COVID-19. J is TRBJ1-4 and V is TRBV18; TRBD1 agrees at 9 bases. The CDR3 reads CASSPRQGANEKLFF. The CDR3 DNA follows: TGTGCCAGCTCACCACGACAGGGGGCTAATGAAAAACTGTTTTTT.